This T cell receptor beta chain was obtained from a study of CD8 T cells in ankylosing spondylitis. Regarding the study as a whole: Ankylosing spondylitis blood seemed to carry a telltale TCR beta motif made of about 8 highly homologous variants. There was reportedly significant enrichment of clones that were disease-linked in matched ankylosing spondylitis synovial fluid.

In the case of this clonotype: Antigen unknown.

The CDR3 has 16 residues. V dropped 3 bases and J dropped 0 bases, with 12 bases sitting between them. The germline V gene has CDR1 LNHNV and CDR2 YYDKDF (reference sequence). One entry per CDR3 protein, called by TCRdb with MiXCR from the 5' RACE reads. The sample comprises fewer than 400,000 distinct CDR3 sequences, around 22% of which are singletons, and about 16% rests with the top ten. This clonotype was sampled from a male donor with ankylosing spondylitis. The chain joins TRBV15 to TRBJ2-1, with D tentatively TRBD1 or TRBD2 (5 bases each). The sample comprised blood, either unsorted or a sorted T cell fraction (not recorded which). This chain's CDR3 is CATSSDSGSSYNEQFF. The CDR3 nucleotides read TGTGCCACCAGCAGTGACAGCGGTAGCTCCTACAATGAGCAGTTCTTC. Full variable domain (missing parts from reference TRBV15 and TRBJ2-1): DAMVIQNPRYQVTQFGKPVTLSCSQTLNHNVMYWYQQKSSQAPKLLFHYYDKDFNNEADTPDNFQSRRPNTSFCFLDIRSPGLGDTAMYLCATSSDSGSSYNEQFFGPGTRLTVL.